One TCR beta chain is described in this entry. From germline, CDR1 is SGHNT and CDR2 YYREEE (reference sequence). The V segment lost 2 bases and the J segment 5 bases; nucleotides outside the gene matches: 6. This CDR3 comprises 14 residues. The source of the sample is a study of T cells after yellow fever vaccination. TCRdb analysed the 5' RACE reads with MiXCR anew, one entry per CDR3 protein. Among more than 300,000 distinct CDR3 sequences listed, 6.8% were seen once. The rearrangement joins TRBV5-4 to TRBJ2-5; 7 positions match TRBD2. The TCR originated in a young man who received the YFV17D yellow fever vaccine. This specimen was PBMCs, taken more than 35 days after the first yellow fever vaccination. The CDR3 spells CASSFGGSRETQYF. The DNA for the CDR3 is TGTGCCAGCAGCTTCGGGGGGTCCCGGGAGACCCAGTACTTC.